These T cell receptor beta chains were read from a single sample in a study of T cells after yellow fever vaccination. TCRdb reprocessed the 5' RACE reads with MiXCR, giving one entry per CDR3 protein. Of under 550,000 distinct CDR3 sequences in the sample, 21% were seen once. The input for sequencing was PBMCs, taken 20 to 25 days after the first yellow fever vaccination. The receptors originated from a man aged 18 to 30 who received the YFV17D yellow fever vaccine. Both conserved end residues are part of each CDR3. A D gene is named only where the DNA matches it firmly. Size is omitted from some rows. Given values are once, few, many or a class for expanded clones.

j_gene	len	abundance	v_gene	d_gene	CDR3aa	CDR3nt
TRBJ2-3	18	many	TRBV11-2	TRBD2	CASSLSWASGGRGDTQYF	TGTGCCAGCAGCTTAAGTTGGGCTAGCGGGGGGAGGGGAGATACGCAGTATTTT
TRBJ1-6	16	.	TRBV4-2	.	CASSQGREAYNSPLHF	TGTGCCAGCAGCCAAGGCAGGGAGGCCTATAATTCACCCCTCCACTTT
TRBJ2-3	16	.	TRBV7-9	TRBD2	CASSQLAGGRTDTQYF	TGTGCCAGCAGCCAACTAGCGGGGGGCCGCACAGATACGCAGTATTTT
TRBJ1-1	14	.	TRBV6-5	.	CASSYGTVNTEAFF	TGTGCCAGCAGTTATGGGACGGTGAACACTGAAGCTTTCTTT
TRBJ2-4	14	few	TRBV5-5	.	CASSLELGLGIQYF	TGTGCCAGCAGCTTGGAGCTGGGTTTGGGCATTCAGTACTTC
TRBJ2-1	14	many	TRBV6-1	TRBD1	CASNPGQLNNEQFF	TGTGCCAGCAACCCGGGACAGCTAAACAATGAGCAGTTCTTC
TRBJ2-1	15	few	TRBV5-1	TRBD2	CASSGTSGIDNEQFF	TGCGCCAGCAGCGGGACTAGCGGGATCGACAATGAGCAGTTCTTC
TRBJ2-2	16	few	TRBV7-2	TRBD1	CASSSQGAVTTGELFF	TGTGCCAGCAGCAGCCAGGGGGCGGTTACAACCGGGGAGCTGTTTTTT
TRBJ2-7	15	.	TRBV6-1	.	CATTTELEKNYEQYF	TGTGCCACGACGACGGAGTTAGAGAAAAATTACGAGCAGTACTTC
TRBJ2-7	13	.	TRBV10-3	.	CAISEPGSYEQYF	TGTGCCATCAGTGAACCAGGTTCCTACGAGCAGTACTTC
TRBJ2-1	13	.	TRBV7-2	.	CASSLGRSNEQFF	TGTGCCAGCAGCCTAGGGAGGTCCAATGAGCAGTTCTTC
TRBJ2-7	17	few	TRBV7-9	TRBD2	CASSLGTSGGDAYEQYF	TGTGCCAGCAGCTTAGGGACTAGCGGGGGAGACGCCTACGAGCAGTACTTC
TRBJ1-2	12	many	TRBV5-1	TRBD1	CASSGQGYGYTF	TGTGCCAGCAGTGGACAGGGGTATGGCTACACCTTC
TRBJ1-5	14	few	TRBV4-1	.	CASSQVQNNQPQHF	TGCGCCAGCAGCCAAGTACAGAACAATCAGCCCCAGCATTTT
TRBJ1-1	15	.	TRBV11-2	.	CASSLFLSLGTEAFF	TGTGCCAGCAGCTTATTCCTCAGCCTGGGAACTGAAGCTTTCTTT
TRBJ2-1	17	few	TRBV9	TRBD2	CASSVGPSGTPYNEQFF	TGTGCCAGCAGCGTAGGTCCTAGCGGGACCCCCTACAATGAGCAGTTCTTC
TRBJ1-1	15	once	TRBV7-9	.	CASSLALGLGTEAFF	TGTGCCAGCAGCTTGGCCCTGGGGCTGGGCACTGAAGCTTTCTTT
TRBJ1-5	12	few	TRBV23-1	.	CARDGNNQPQHF	TGCGCGAGGGACGGCAACAATCAGCCCCAGCATTTT
TRBJ2-1	13	.	TRBV6-6	.	CASSYPGTNEQFF	TGTGCCAGCAGTTACCCAGGGACTAATGAGCAGTTCTTC
TRBJ2-3	13	many	TRBV3-1	.	CASSQGETRTQYF	TGTGCCAGCAGCCAAGGAGAGACTCGTACGCAGTATTTT
TRBJ2-2	15	few	TRBV29-1	.	CSARGGTPNTGELFF	TGCAGCGCCCGAGGCGGCACACCGAACACCGGGGAGCTGTTTTTT
TRBJ2-2	16	many	TRBV23-1	TRBD1	CASSQSGTGTTGELFF	TGCGCCAGCAGTCAATCGGGGACAGGGACCACCGGGGAGCTGTTTTTT
TRBJ1-2	17	.	TRBV7-2	TRBD1	CASSLALGTGGNYGYTF	TGTGCCAGCAGCTTAGCGCTCGGGACAGGAGGAAACTATGGCTACACCTTC
TRBJ1-1	14	.	TRBV7-9	.	CASSPPTLNTEAFF	TGTGCCAGCAGCCCCCCCACCCTGAACACTGAAGCTTTCTTT
TRBJ1-2	14	few	TRBV7-8	.	CASSFGPVDYGYTF	TGTGCCAGCAGCTTTGGTCCTGTAGACTATGGCTACACCTTC
TRBJ2-3	16	.	TRBV2	TRBD2	CASSLRSGGGTDTQYF	TGTGCCAGCAGTTTGCGAAGCGGGGGAGGCACAGATACGCAGTATTTT
TRBJ2-1	18	few	TRBV15	TRBD2	CATSRDKTSGVSDNEQFF	TGTGCCACCAGCAGAGATAAGACTAGCGGGGTGTCTGACAATGAGCAGTTCTTC
TRBJ2-2	18	.	TRBV12-3/TRBV12-4	TRBD1	CASRAPGQGFANTGELFF	TGTGCCAGCAGGGCACCGGGACAGGGGTTCGCGAACACCGGGGAGCTGTTTTTT
TRBJ2-1	19	few	TRBV4-2	TRBD2	CASSPAGLAGGQSYNEQFF	TGTGCCAGCAGCCCCGCCGGCCTAGCGGGGGGGCAGTCCTACAATGAGCAGTTCTTC
TRBJ1-1	16	.	TRBV6-2/TRBV6-3	TRBD1	CASRSAGTVIYTEAFF	TGTGCCAGCCGCTCCGCCGGGACAGTAATTTACACTGAAGCTTTCTTT
TRBJ1-1	12	.	TRBV7-9	.	CASSADRTEAFF	TGTGCCAGCAGCGCCGACAGGACAGAGGCTTTCTTT
TRBJ2-5	14	few	TRBV5-5	.	CASSDWENQETQYF	TGTGCCAGCAGTGATTGGGAGAACCAAGAGACCCAGTACTTC
TRBJ1-2	12	.	TRBV2	TRBD1	CASSTTGSGYTF	TGTGCCAGCAGTACGACAGGGAGCGGCTACACCTTC
TRBJ1-2	12	few	TRBV5-1	.	CASSPVDSGYTF	TGCGCCAGCAGCCCGGTCGACAGTGGCTACACCTTC
TRBJ2-5	15	few	TRBV5-4	.	CASSPRQGHQETQYF	TGTGCCAGCTCCCCCAGGCAGGGGCACCAAGAGACCCAGTACTTC
TRBJ2-3	17	few	TRBV4-3	TRBD2	CASSQGGNSGGTDTQYF	TGCGCCAGCAGCCAAGGAGGAAATAGCGGGGGCACAGATACGCAGTATTTT
TRBJ2-7	14	few	TRBV7-6	.	CASSPNRRPYEQYF	TGTGCCAGCAGCCCAAACAGGCGACCCTACGAGCAGTACTTC
TRBJ2-3	17	.	TRBV18	TRBD1	CASSPRTGTGRTDTQYF	TGTGCCAGCTCACCTCGGACCGGGACAGGGCGGACAGATACGCAGTATTTT
TRBJ1-6	15	.	TRBV27	.	CASSPDTGINSPLHF	TGTGCCAGCAGCCCGGACACAGGGATAAATTCACCCCTCCACTTT
TRBJ1-1	14	.	TRBV5-1	.	CASSFPGENTEAFF	TGCGCCAGCAGCTTCCCAGGAGAGAACACTGAAGCTTTCTTT
TRBJ1-4	15	.	TRBV21-1	.	CASSKTQRQEEKLFF	TGTGCCAGCAGCAAAACCCAACGACAAGAAGAAAAACTGTTTTTT
TRBJ2-3	18	.	TRBV12-3/TRBV12-4	TRBD2	CASSEGDYRGVSTDTQYF	TGTGCCAGCAGCGAGGGCGACTACCGGGGGGTGAGCACAGATACGCAGTATTTT
TRBJ2-3	14	few	TRBV3-1	.	CASSLQRTGDTQYF	TGTGCCAGCAGCCTGCAGAGGACTGGAGATACGCAGTATTTT
TRBJ2-1	14	few	TRBV3-1	.	CASSQGGSPNEQFF	TGTGCCAGCAGCCAAGGCGGGTCTCCCAATGAGCAGTTCTTC
TRBJ2-4	14	many	TRBV5-1	TRBD1	CASSFATGENIQYF	TGCGCCAGCAGCTTCGCGACAGGGGAAAACATTCAGTACTTC
TRBJ1-3	15	.	TRBV6-5	TRBD1	CASSYGTDYGNTIYF	TGTGCCAGCAGTTATGGGACAGATTACGGAAACACCATATATTTT
TRBJ1-2	12	.	TRBV4-1	.	CASSPWDGGYTF	TGCGCCAGCAGCCCTTGGGACGGTGGCTACACCTTC
TRBJ2-1	15	.	TRBV18	TRBD1	CASSPPWTGSQEQFF	TGTGCCAGCTCACCTCCCTGGACAGGGTCTCAGGAGCAGTTCTTC
TRBJ2-1	16	.	TRBV7-3	TRBD2	CASSLDTSGDNNEQFF	TGTGCCAGCAGCCTGGACACTAGCGGGGACAACAATGAGCAGTTCTTC
TRBJ2-5	15	.	TRBV7-6	.	CASSPNVGAQETQYF	TGTGCCAGCAGCCCCAATGTTGGGGCTCAAGAGACCCAGTACTTC
TRBJ1-6	16	.	TRBV6-1	TRBD1	CASSAWGTGPNSPLHF	TGTGCCAGCAGTGCCTGGGGGACAGGACCCAATTCACCCCTCCACTTT
TRBJ2-1	14	.	TRBV9	.	CASSGGVDHNEQFF	TGTGCCAGCAGCGGGGGGGTCGATCACAATGAGCAGTTCTTC
TRBJ2-3	15	many	TRBV4-2	.	CASSQDWGATDTQYF	TGTGCCAGCAGCCAAGATTGGGGGGCGACAGATACGCAGTATTTT
TRBJ2-2	14	.	TRBV6-1	.	CATWDIANTGELFF	TGTGCCACGTGGGACATCGCGAACACCGGGGAGCTGTTTTTT
TRBJ2-1	15	few	TRBV27	.	CASSFKGSVYNEQFF	TGTGCCAGCAGTTTCAAGGGTTCGGTGTACAATGAGCAGTTCTTC